This T cell receptor beta chain was identified in a study of a mutant IDH1 vaccine in newly diagnosed glioma. Time point in this sample: week 23, last vaccination. Each dose delivered 300 ug of mutant IDH1 20-mer peptide subcutaneously with imiquimod. This clone was found a few times. The target antigen is unknown. V was clipped by 0 bases and J by 11 bases, with 13 bases between them. The CDR3 runs 12 residues. The germline V gene has CDR1 GTSNPN and CDR2 SVGIG (reference sequence). The protocol was immunoSEQ multiplex PCR, while the TCRdb copy is restricted to in-frame clones and leaves out a portion. The sample has 38,000 or so clones, 75% to 85% seen once.

This receptor was taken from a man aged 40-49 years with glioma. Here the sequenced sample was PBMCs, taken from a glioma patient whose treatment included an IDH1 peptide vaccine. This chain connects TRBV30 to TRBJ1-1, with a tentative D call TRBD1 (5 bases). DNA for the CDR3: TGTGCCTGGAGTGTACATGGGGGAGGCGCTTTCTTT. Residues: CAWSVHGGGAFF.